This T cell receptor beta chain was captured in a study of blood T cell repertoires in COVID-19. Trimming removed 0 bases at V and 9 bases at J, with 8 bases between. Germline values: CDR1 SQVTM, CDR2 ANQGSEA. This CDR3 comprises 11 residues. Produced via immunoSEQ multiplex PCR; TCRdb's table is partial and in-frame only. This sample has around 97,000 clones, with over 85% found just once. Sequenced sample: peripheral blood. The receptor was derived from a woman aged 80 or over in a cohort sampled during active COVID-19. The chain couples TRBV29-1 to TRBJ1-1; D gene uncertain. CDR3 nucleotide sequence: TGCAGCGTTGAAGACAGGATTAAAGCTTTCTTT. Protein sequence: CSVEDRIKAFF. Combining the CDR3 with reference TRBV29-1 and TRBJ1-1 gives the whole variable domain SAVISQKPSRDICQRGTSLTIQCQVDSQVTMMFWYRQQPGQSLTLIATANQGSEATYESGFVIDKFPISRPNLTFSTLTVSNMSPEDSSIYLCSVEDRIKAFFGQGTRLTVV.